This entry concerns a single T cell receptor beta chain. These data originate in a study of beta chain features in type 1 diabetes. Sequencing targeted expressed TCRB transcripts, as all isolated RNA had been reverse transcribed. Assay: immunoSEQ multiplex PCR; the TCRdb copy retains only in-frame clones and omits some. The sample lists about 250,000 clones, around 14% occurring once. This TCR came from a woman aged 40 to 49 in good health. The specimen sequenced was naive CD4+ T cells from blood.

The CDR3 region is CASSDEGGGTAEQFF. The DNA for the CDR3 is TGTGCCAGCAGTGATGAAGGTGGAGGGACTGCTGAGCAGTTCTTC. V gene TRBV6-4 combines with J gene TRBJ2-1, with TRBD2 as a possible D gene (6 bases). The CDR3 spans 15 residues. The V and J ends lost 3 bases and 9 bases respectively, with 18 bases between them. Germline V gives CDR1 MRHNA, CDR2 SNTAGT.